These 2 T cell receptor beta chains were sequenced from one sample in a study of blood T cell repertoires in COVID-19. Sequencing was performed with immunoSEQ multiplex PCR; in TCRdb, only in-frame clones are kept and a portion is missing. The sample consists of fewer than 350,000 clones, about 86% of them appearing once. The sequenced sample consisted of PBMCs or T cells enriched from blood (not recorded which). These receptors were collected from a woman aged 40 to 55 with acute COVID-19.

Comments on this clone: Other DNA sequences in this specimen translate into the identical CDR3. V gene TRBV5-3 combines with J gene TRBJ2-7, with TRBD1 identical over 10 bases. TRBV5-3 is an ORF, and what it does is uncertain. V dropped 5 bases and J dropped 3; count of bases not matched to a gene: 11. This CDR3 is built from 16 residues. The CDR3 nucleotides read TGTGCCAGAAGTATGCGTCCGGGACAGGGGATCTACGAGCAGTACTTC. Its translation is CARSMRPGQGIYEQYF.

V gene TRBV19 combines with J gene TRBJ1-3; 12 bases agree with TRBD1. The germline gives CDR1 LNHDA, CDR2 SQIVND (reference sequence). V was pared by 8 bases and J by 1 base, with 3 bases of the junction left unmatched. This CDR3 has 15 residues. Here the CDR3 reads CASRDRGLSGNTIYF. CDR3 DNA sequence: TGTGCCAGTCGGGACAGGGGGCTTTCTGGAAACACCATATATTTT. The entire variable domain, with the rest obtained from reference TRBV19 and TRBJ1-3, is as follows: DGGITQSPKYLFRKEGQNVTLSCEQNLNHDAMYWYRQDPGQGLRLIYYSQIVNDFQKGDIAEGYSVSREKKESFPLTVTSAQKNPTAFYLCASRDRGLSGNTIYFGEGSWLTVV.